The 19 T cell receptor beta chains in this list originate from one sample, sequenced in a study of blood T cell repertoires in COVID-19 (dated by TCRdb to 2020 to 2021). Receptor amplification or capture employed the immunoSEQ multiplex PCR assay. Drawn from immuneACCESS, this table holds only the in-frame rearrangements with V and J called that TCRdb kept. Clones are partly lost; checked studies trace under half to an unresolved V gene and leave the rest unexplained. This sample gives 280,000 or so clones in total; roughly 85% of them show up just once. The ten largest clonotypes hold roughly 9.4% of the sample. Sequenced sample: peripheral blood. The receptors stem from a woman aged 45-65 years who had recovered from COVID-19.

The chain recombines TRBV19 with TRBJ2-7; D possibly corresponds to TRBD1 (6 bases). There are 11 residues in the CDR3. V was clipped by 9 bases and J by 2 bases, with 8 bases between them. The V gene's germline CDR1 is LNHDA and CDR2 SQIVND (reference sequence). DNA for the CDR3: TGTGCCAGCGGACAGACCTACGAGCAGTACTTC. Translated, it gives CASGQTYEQYF.

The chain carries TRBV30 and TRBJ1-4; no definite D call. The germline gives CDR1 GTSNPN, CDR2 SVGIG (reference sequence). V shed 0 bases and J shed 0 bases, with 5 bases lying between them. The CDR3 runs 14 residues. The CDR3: CAWSVIPTNEKLFF. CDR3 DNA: TGTGCCTGGAGTGTTATCCCAACTAATGAAAAACTGTTTTTT.

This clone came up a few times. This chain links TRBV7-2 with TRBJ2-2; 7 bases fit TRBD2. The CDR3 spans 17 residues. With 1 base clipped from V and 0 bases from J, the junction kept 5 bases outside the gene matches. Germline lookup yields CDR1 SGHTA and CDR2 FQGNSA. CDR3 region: CASSLVVRGANTGELFF. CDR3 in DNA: TGTGCCAGCAGCTTAGTTGTTCGGGGGGCGAACACCGGGGAGCTGTTTTTT.

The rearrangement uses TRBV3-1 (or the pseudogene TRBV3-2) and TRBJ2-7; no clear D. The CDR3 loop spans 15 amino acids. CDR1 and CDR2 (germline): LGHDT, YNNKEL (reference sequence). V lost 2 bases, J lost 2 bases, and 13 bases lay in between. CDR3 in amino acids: CASSQLSRPAYEQYF. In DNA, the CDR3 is TGTGCCAGCAGCCAACTCTCACGTCCAGCCTACGAGCAGTACTTC.

CDR3 loop: CASSQSGGVNTDTQYF. The CDR3 nucleotides are TGCGCCAGCAGCCAGAGCGGGGGGGTTAACACAGATACGCAGTATTTT. The V call is TRBV4-1, the J call TRBJ2-3; 10 positions agree with TRBD2. Losses at the gene ends were 3 bases for V and 2 bases for J; bases not matched to a gene: 5. CDR1 and CDR2 from the germline V gene are MGHRA and YSYEKL. CDR3 length: 16 amino acids.

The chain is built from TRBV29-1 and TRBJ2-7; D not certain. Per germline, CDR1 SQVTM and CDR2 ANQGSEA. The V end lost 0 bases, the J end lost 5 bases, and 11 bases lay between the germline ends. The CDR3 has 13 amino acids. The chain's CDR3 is CSVEEFNENEQYF. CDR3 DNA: TGCAGCGTTGAAGAATTTAACGAGAACGAGCAGTACTTC.

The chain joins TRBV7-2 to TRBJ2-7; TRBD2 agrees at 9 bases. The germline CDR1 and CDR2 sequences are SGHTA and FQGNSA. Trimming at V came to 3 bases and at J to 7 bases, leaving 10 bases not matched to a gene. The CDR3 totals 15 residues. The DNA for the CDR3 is TGTGCCAGCAGCTTCGAGGCGGGAGGGCCGGTAGAGCAGTACTTC. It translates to CASSFEAGGPVEQYF.

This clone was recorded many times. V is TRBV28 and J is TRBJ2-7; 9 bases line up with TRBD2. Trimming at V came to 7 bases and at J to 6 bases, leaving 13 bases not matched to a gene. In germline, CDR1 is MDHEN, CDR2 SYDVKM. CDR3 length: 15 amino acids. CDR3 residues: CASTASGATTGEQYF. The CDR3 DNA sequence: TGTGCCAGCACGGCTAGCGGGGCCACTACGGGCGAGCAGTACTTC.

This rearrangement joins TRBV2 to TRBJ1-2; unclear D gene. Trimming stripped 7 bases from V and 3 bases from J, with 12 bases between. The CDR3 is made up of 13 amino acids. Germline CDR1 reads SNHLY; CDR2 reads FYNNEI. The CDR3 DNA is TGTGCCAGCAAGGAGACCCCTGACTATGGCTACACCTTC. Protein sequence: CASKETPDYGYTF.

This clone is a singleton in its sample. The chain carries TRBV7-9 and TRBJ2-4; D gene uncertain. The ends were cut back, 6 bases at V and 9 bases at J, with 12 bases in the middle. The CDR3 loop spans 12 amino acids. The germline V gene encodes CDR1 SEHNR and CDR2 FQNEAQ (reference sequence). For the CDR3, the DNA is TGTGCCAGCAGTTTATTGGGCCGCATTCAGTACTTC. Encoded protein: CASSLLGRIQYF.

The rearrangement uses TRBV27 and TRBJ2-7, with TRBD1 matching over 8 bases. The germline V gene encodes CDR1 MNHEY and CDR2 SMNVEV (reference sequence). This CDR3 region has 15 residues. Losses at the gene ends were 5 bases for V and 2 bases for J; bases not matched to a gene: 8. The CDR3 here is CASSRDRGQTYEQYF. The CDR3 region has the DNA TGTGCCAGCAGTAGAGACAGGGGCCAAACCTACGAGCAGTACTTC.

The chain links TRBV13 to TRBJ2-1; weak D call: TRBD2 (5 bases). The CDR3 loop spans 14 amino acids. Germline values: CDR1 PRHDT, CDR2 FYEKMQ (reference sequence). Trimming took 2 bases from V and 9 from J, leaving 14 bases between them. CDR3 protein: CASSLIGGRGEQFF. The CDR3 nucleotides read TGTGCCAGCAGCTTAATTGGCGGCCGGGGTGAGCAGTTCTTC.

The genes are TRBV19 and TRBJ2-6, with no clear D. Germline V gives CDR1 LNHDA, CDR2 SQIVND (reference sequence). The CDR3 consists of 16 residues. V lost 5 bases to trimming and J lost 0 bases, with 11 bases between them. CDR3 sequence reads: CASSDGYHSGANVLTF. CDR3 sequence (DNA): TGTGCCAGTAGTGACGGGTACCACTCTGGGGCCAACGTCCTGACTTTC. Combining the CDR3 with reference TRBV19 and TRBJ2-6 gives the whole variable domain DGGITQSPKYLFRKEGQNVTLSCEQNLNHDAMYWYRQDPGQGLRLIYYSQIVNDFQKGDIAEGYSVSREKKESFPLTVTSAQKNPTAFYLCASSDGYHSGANVLTFGAGSRLTVL.

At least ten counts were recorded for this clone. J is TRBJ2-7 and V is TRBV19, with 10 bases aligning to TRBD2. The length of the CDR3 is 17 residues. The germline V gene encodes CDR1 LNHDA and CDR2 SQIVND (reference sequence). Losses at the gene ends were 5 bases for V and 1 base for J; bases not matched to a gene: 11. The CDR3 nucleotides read TGTGCCAGTAGTCGGGCTAGCGGGAGTATGAGGTCCTACGAGCAGTACTTC. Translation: CASSRASGSMRSYEQYF.

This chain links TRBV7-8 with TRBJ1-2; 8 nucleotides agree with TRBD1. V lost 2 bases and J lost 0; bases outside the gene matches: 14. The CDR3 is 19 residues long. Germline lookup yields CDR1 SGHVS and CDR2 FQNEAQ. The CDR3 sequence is CASSLKFGAGGGANYGYTF. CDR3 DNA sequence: TGTGCCAGCAGCTTAAAATTCGGGGCAGGGGGCGGGGCTAACTATGGCTACACCTTC.

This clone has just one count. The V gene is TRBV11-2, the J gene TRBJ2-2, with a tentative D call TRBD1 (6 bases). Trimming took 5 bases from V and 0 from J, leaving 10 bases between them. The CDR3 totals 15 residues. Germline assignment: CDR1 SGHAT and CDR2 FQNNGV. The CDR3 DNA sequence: TGTGCCAGCAGCGCTACAGGGTCGAACACCGGGGAGCTGTTTTTT. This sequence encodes CASSATGSNTGELFF.

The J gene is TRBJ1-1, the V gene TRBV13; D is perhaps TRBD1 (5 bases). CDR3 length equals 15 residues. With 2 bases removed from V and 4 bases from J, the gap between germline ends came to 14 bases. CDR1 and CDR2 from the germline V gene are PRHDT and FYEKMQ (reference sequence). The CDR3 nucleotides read TGTGCCAGCAGCTTAAGGCGGGGAAGGGGCACTGAAGCTTTCTTT. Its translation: CASSLRRGRGTEAFF.

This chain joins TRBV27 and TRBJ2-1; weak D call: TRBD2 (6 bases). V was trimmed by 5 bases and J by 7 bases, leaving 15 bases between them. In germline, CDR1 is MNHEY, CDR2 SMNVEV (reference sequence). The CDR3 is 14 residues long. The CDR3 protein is CASSLSGFRNEQFF. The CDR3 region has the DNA TGTGCCAGCAGTCTTAGCGGATTCAGGAATGAGCAGTTCTTC.

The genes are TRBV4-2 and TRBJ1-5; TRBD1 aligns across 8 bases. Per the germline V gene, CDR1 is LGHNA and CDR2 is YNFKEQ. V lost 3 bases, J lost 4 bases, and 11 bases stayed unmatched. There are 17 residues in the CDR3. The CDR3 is CASSHTGTGEKNQPQHF. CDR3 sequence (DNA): TGTGCCAGCAGCCACACCGGGACAGGAGAGAAAAATCAGCCCCAGCATTTT.